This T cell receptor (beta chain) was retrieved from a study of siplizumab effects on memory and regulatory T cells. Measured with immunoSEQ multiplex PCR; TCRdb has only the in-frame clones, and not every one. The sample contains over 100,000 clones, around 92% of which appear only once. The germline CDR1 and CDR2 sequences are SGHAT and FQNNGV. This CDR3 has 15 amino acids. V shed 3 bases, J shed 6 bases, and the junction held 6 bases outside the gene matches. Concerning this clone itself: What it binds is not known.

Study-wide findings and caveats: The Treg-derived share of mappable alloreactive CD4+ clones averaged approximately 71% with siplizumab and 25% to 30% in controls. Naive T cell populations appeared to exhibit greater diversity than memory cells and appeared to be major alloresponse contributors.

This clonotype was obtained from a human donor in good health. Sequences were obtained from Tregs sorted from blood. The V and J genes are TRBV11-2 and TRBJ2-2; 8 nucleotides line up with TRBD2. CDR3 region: CASSFGGRPPGELFF. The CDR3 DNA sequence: TGTGCCAGCAGCTTCGGCGGGAGGCCCCCCGGGGAGCTGTTTTTT. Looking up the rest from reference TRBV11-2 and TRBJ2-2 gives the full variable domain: EAGVAQSPRYKIIEKRQSVAFWCNPISGHATLYWYQQILGQGPKLLIQFQNNGVVDDSQLPKDRFSAERLKGVDSTLKIQPAKLEDSAVYLCASSFGGRPPGELFFGEGSRLTVL.